One sample yielded the 23 T cell receptor beta chains listed below, sequenced in a study of T cells in Graves' hyperthyroidism and ophthalmopathy. RNA transcripts served as the template for amplifying TCR beta CDR3 regions. Primed by the HTBI set, a first-round RT-PCR was run on the TCR CDR3. One entry per CDR3 protein results from TCRdb running MiXCR on the multiplex PCR reads. The sample lists hundreds of thousands of distinct CDR3 sequences; 24% were seen once. The sample taken for sequencing was blood. Receptors were obtained from a woman under 40 with Graves' ophthalmopathy.

This clonotype was recorded a few times. The chain is built from TRBV18 and TRBJ1-5; 9 bases align to TRBD1. The CDR3 extends over 16 amino acids. CDR1 and CDR2 (germline): KGHSH, LQKENI. J was trimmed by 3 bases and V by 6 bases; bases with no gene match: 9. The DNA of the CDR3 is TGTGCCAGCTCGTCCGGGACAGGGACCCCCAATCAGCCCCAGCATTTT. It translates to CASSSGTGTPNQPQHF.

This clonotype was observed many times. The V and J genes are TRBV29-1 and TRBJ1-2, with TRBD1 matching 8 bases. CDR1 and CDR2 from the germline V gene are SQVTM and ANQGSEA. CDR3 size: 13 residues. V lost 6 bases and J lost 3; bases outside the gene matches: 6. CDR3 protein: CSVLSGQDYGYTF. CDR3 sequence (DNA): TGCAGCGTCTTGTCGGGACAGGACTATGGCTACACCTTC.

This clonotype was found many times. The chain couples TRBV29-1 to TRBJ2-5; 9 bases fit TRBD2. The germline V gene has CDR1 SQVTM and CDR2 ANQGSEA. J gave up 4 bases and V 3 bases, and 9 bases lay outside the gene matches. CDR3 length: 15 residues. CDR3 amino acids: CSVDGGGALGETQYF. CDR3 coding DNA: TGCAGCGTTGACGGCGGGGGGGCCTTGGGAGAGACCCAGTACTTC.

This chain connects TRBV25-1 to TRBJ2-5; 7 nucleotides match TRBD1. The length of the CDR3 is 15 residues. CDR1 MGHDK and CDR2 SYGVNS come from the germline V gene. J gave up 0 bases and V 5 bases, and 6 bases lay outside the gene matches. CDR3: CASSRGQPYQETQYF. CDR3 nucleotide sequence: TGTGCCAGCAGTCGGGGACAGCCGTACCAAGAGACCCAGTACTTC.

This clonotype was detected only a few times. This chain connects TRBV5-1 to TRBJ1-4; no definite D call. V dropped 0 bases and J dropped 0 bases, with 15 bases sitting between them. Per the germline V gene, CDR1 is SGHRS and CDR2 is YFSETQ. This CDR3 region has 18 residues. Here the CDR3 DNA reads TGCGCCAGCAGCTTGGTGGGAGATCCTACTGCAACTAATGAAAAACTGTTTTTT. This sequence encodes CASSLVGDPTATNEKLFF.

There are many counts of this clonotype. In DNA form, the CDR3 reads TGTGCCAGCAGCTTAACAGGGGGCTTAGAGACCCAGTACTTC. It encodes CASSLTGGLETQYF. This chain links TRBV7-3 with TRBJ2-5, with 7 bases fitting TRBD1. Per the germline V gene, CDR1 is SGHTA and CDR2 is FQGTGA. J gave up 4 bases and V 0 bases, and 2 bases lay outside the gene matches. The length of the CDR3 is 14 residues.

This rearrangement joins TRBV9 to TRBJ1-1; D remains unclear. V lost 4 bases, J lost 3 bases, and 13 bases lay in between. Germline V gene data show CDR1 as SGDLS and CDR2 as YYNGEE. CDR3 length: 14 residues. The CDR3 coding sequence is TGTGCCAGCAGCAGCTCCCTGGGGTACACTGAAGCTTTCTTT. Protein: CASSSSLGYTEAFF.

This clonotype was seen many times. The rearrangement uses TRBV7-2 and TRBJ1-3, with D unresolved. V gave up 5 bases and J gave up 2 bases, with 7 bases separating them. This CDR3 has 13 amino acids. Looked up from germline, CDR1 is SGHTA and CDR2 is FQGNSA. The CDR3 bases are TGTGCCAGCAGCCCGGGGACTGGAAACACCATATATTTT. Translation: CASSPGTGNTIYF.

This clonotype came up once. The genes are TRBV12-3 or TRBV12-4 and TRBJ2-5, with D hard to call. The CDR3 contains 14 residues. V shed 5 bases and J shed 5 bases, with 15 bases lying between them. CDR3 sequence (DNA): TGTGCCAGCAGTGACGGGCCGAATGGGGAGACCCAGTACTTC. As protein: CASSDGPNGETQYF.

A note on this clonotype: One end of the junction does not line up with germline, which may come from a read error. The chain employs TRBV6-1 and TRBJ2-7, with TRBD1 identical over 9 bases. The CDR3 contains 16 residues. The germline gives CDR1 MNHNS, CDR2 SASEGT. The CDR3 region is CASSEGAGQGSYEQYF. Here the CDR3 DNA reads TGTGCCAGCAGCGAAGGCGCCGGACAGGGGTCTTACGAGCAGTACTTC.

This clonotype was recorded at least ten times. The chain has TRBV12-3 or TRBV12-4 and TRBJ1-3; TRBD1 matches at 7 bases. The CDR3 has 13 amino acids. V shed 3 bases and J 4 bases; nucleotides not matched to a gene: 0. The CDR3 DNA sequence: TGTGCCAGCAGTTTGACAGGGGGAAACACCATATATTTT. Amino acids: CASSLTGGNTIYF.

The chain recombines TRBV12-3 or TRBV12-4 with TRBJ1-5; tentatively, D is TRBD1 (5 bases). CDR3 length: 16 residues. The ends were cut back, 0 bases at V and 6 bases at J, with 15 bases in the middle. Written as DNA, the CDR3 is TGTGCCAGCAGTTTAGCCGGGGTCAGGGCTGCTCAGCCCCAGCATTTT. Translating it yields CASSLAGVRAAQPQHF.

This clonotype was recorded many times. The chain links TRBV20-1 to TRBJ2-7; D is tentatively TRBD1 or TRBD2 (5 bases each). The CDR3 has 13 residues. Trimming cost V 4 bases and J 0 bases, with 10 bases left between them. Germline CDR1 and CDR2: DFQATT and SNEGSKA (reference sequence). The CDR3 nucleotides read TGCAGTGCTACCAGGGCGGGCTCCTACGAGCAGTACTTC. Translation: CSATRAGSYEQYF.

At least ten counts were recorded for this clonotype. The chain couples TRBV13 to TRBJ2-5, with 13 bases fitting TRBD2. Germline V CDR1 and CDR2: PRHDT, FYEKMQ (reference sequence). The CDR3 sequence is 16 residues long. The V segment lost 5 bases and the J segment 0 bases; nucleotides outside the gene matches: 3. The CDR3 DNA follows: TGTGCCAGCAGCCCGGGACTAGCGGGATACCAAGAGACCCAGTACTTC. Translating gives CASSPGLAGYQETQYF.

V usage is TRBV4-1 and J usage is TRBJ1-2; tentative D call: TRBD1 (5 bases). This CDR3 spans 15 amino acids. V shed 3 bases and J shed 5 bases, with 16 bases lying between them. Germline loops: CDR1 MGHRA, CDR2 YSYEKL. CDR3 sequence: CASSQGVPGPYGYTF. CDR3 DNA sequence: TGCGCCAGCAGCCAGGGGGTCCCGGGACCATATGGCTACACCTTC.

This clonotype was counted ten times or more. V is TRBV7-2 and J is TRBJ1-2; 7 bases are a match to TRBD1. The CDR3 spans 14 residues. With 2 bases clipped from V and 2 bases from J, the junction kept 2 bases outside the gene matches. The V gene's germline CDR1 is SGHTA and CDR2 FQGNSA. The CDR3 reads CASSLTTGNYGYTF. The CDR3 DNA sequence: TGTGCCAGCAGCTTAACGACAGGGAACTATGGCTACACCTTC.

Only a few counts were recorded for this clonotype. The chain combines TRBV6-5 with TRBJ1-2, with TRBD1 matching over 7 bases. J was trimmed by 8 bases and V by 6 bases; bases with no gene match: 9. CDR1 and CDR2 (germline): MNHEY, SVGAGI. CDR3 size: 13 residues. The CDR3, as DNA: TGTGCCAGCAGCTTATCCACAGGGGTCGGCTACACCTTC. Its translation: CASSLSTGVGYTF.

Many counts were recorded for this clonotype. This chain joins TRBV7-2 and TRBJ1-1, with D uncertain. Germline loops: CDR1 SGHTA, CDR2 FQGNSA. This CDR3 has 14 amino acids. The V end was cut by 5 bases, the J end by 2 bases, with 12 bases between. The chain's CDR3 is CASSTQEGNTEAFF. As DNA, the CDR3 is TGTGCCAGCAGCACACAAGAAGGTAACACTGAAGCTTTCTTT.

This clonotype occurred many times. This rearrangement joins TRBV7-8 to TRBJ2-7, with a possible D match to TRBD2 (5 bases). The CDR3 covers 13 residues. Looked up from germline, CDR1 is SGHVS and CDR2 is FQNEAQ. The V gene lost 10 bases and the J gene lost 4 bases, with 17 bases spanning the gap. CDR3 sequence (DNA): TGTGCCACTTTGGGTTCTAGCCGTTACGAGCAGTACTTC. Its translation: CATLGSSRYEQYF.

This clonotype came up a few times. The chain uses TRBV6-2 or TRBV6-3 and TRBJ1-2, with D perhaps matching TRBD1 (5 bases). V lost 2 bases and J lost 3, with 7 bases in between. Germline-derived CDR1 and CDR2 are MNHEY and SVGEGT. This CDR3 contains 13 residues. The CDR3 loop reads CASSYVGHYGYTF. The CDR3 DNA reads TGTGCCAGCAGTTACGTGGGGCACTATGGCTACACCTTC.

The chain combines TRBV20-1 with TRBJ2-7; 8 positions match TRBD1. Trimming took 5 bases from V and 4 from J; bases not matched to a gene: 4. The CDR3 covers 12 residues. Germline V lookup: CDR1 DFQATT, CDR2 SNEGSKA (reference sequence). The chain's CDR3 is CSADRGPYEQYF. In DNA form, the CDR3 reads TGCAGTGCTGACAGGGGACCATACGAGCAGTACTTC.

This clonotype was seen at least ten times. The chain carries TRBV7-9 and TRBJ1-1; D unresolved. The CDR3 length is 14 residues. CDR1 and CDR2 (germline): SEHNR, FQNEAQ (reference sequence). V gave up 1 base and J gave up 3 bases, with 9 bases separating them. CDR3 bases: TGTGCCAGCAGCTTAGAGGCGGGAGACACTGAAGCTTTCTTT. Residues: CASSLEAGDTEAFF.

The J gene is TRBJ2-5, the V gene TRBV11-1; a possible D gene is TRBD1 (6 bases). Trimming stripped 5 bases from V and 2 bases from J, with 12 bases between. Germline loops: CDR1 SGHAT, CDR2 FQDESV (reference sequence). CDR3 size: 14 residues. The CDR3 DNA reads as TGTGCCAGCAGCCTCTACACAGGGCAAGAGACCCAGTACTTC. This gives the protein CASSLYTGQETQYF.